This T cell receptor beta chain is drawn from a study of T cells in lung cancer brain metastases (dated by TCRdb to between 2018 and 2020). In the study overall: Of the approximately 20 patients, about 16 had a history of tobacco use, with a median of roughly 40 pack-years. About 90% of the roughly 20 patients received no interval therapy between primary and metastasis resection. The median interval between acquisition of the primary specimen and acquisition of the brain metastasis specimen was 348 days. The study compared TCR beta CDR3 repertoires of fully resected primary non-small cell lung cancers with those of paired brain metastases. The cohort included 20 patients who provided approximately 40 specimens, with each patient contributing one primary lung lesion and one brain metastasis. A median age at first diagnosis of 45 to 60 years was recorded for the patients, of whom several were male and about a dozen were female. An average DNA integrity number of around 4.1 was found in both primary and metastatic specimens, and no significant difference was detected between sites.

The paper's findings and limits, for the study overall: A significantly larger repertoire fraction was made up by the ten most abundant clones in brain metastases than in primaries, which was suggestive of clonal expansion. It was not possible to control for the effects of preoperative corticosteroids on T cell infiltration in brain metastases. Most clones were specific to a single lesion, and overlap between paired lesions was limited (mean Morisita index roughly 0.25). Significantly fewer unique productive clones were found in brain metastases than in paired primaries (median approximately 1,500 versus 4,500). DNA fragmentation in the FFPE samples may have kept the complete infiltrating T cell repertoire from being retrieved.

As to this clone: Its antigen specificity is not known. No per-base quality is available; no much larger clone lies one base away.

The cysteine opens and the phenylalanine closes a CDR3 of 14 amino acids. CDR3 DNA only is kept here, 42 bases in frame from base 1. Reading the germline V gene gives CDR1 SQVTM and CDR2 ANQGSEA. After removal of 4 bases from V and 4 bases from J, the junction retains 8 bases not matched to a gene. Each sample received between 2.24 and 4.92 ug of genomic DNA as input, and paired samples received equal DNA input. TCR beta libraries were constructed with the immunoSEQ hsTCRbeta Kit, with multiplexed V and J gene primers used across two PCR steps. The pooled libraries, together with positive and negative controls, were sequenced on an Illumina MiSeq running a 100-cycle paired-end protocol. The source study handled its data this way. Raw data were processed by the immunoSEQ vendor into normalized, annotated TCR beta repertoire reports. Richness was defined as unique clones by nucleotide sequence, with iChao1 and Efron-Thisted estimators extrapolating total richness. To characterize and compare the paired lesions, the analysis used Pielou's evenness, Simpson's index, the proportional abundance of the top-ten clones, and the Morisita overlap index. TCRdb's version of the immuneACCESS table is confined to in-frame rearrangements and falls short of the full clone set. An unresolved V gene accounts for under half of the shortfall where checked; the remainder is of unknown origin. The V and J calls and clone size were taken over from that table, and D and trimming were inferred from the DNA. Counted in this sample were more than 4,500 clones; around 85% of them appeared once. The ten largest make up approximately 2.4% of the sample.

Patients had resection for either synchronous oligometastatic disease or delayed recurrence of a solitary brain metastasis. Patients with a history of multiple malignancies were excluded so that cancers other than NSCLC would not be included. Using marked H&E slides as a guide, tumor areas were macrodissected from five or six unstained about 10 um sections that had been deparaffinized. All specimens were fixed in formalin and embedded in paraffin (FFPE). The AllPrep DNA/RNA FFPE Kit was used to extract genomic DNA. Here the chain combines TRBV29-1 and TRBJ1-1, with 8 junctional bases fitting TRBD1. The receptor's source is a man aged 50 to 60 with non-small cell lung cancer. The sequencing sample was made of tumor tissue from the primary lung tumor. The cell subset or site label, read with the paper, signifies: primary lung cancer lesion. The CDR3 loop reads CSVVEGQGITEAFF. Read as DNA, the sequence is TGCAGCGTTGTAGAAGGACAGGGAATCACTGAAGCTTTCTTT.